The T cell receptor (beta chain) under discussion was sequenced for a study of cytomegalovirus exposure and HLA in healthy donors. Study as a whole: The Caucasian-associated ancestry cluster contained more than 75% of the 398 genotyped donors. Findings of the study overall: The authors later found TCR association rates varying by HLA locus, with DRB1 most and HLA-C fewest. It was reportedly the case that the classifier diagnosed cytomegalovirus status with high specificity and sensitivity.

Use of 60 Vbeta and 13 Jbeta primers characterized the PCR. Some clones are missing from TCRdb's copy, which holds only in-frame ones; the method was immunoSEQ multiplex PCR. The table has fewer than 200,000 clones, over 65% seen once. To note about this clone: Antigen specificity is unknown.

Germline loops: CDR1 SGHRS, CDR2 YFSETQ. The V end was cut by 3 bases, the J end by 8 bases, with 15 bases between. This CDR3 is 14 amino acids long. The gene calls are TRBV5-1 and TRBJ1-5, with D perhaps TRBD1 (6 bases). The sequenced material came from PBMCs. The origin of this receptor is a man aged 60 to 75 in good health and CMV-seronegative. As DNA, the CDR3 is TGCGCCAGCAGCTGGGACACCCGAGGAGAGCCCCAGCATTTT. Translation gives CASSWDTRGEPQHF.